The source of this T cell receptor (beta chain) is a study of cytomegalovirus exposure and HLA in healthy donors. The PCR used 60 Vbeta and 13 Jbeta primers. The data were produced by immunoSEQ multiplex PCR, yet TCRdb's version contains in-frame clones alone and is incomplete. The profile shows 150,000 to 200,000 clones, around 62% of them singletons. In germline, CDR1 is LGHNA, CDR2 YSLEER. The CDR3 extends over 16 amino acids. Losses at the gene ends were 4 bases for V and 0 bases for J; bases not matched to a gene: 6. Input material: PBMCs. The origin of this receptor is a man between 35 and 55 years old in good health and CMV-seronegative. This chain uses TRBV4-3 with TRBJ2-1; TRBD2 aligns across 7 bases. CDR3 loop: CASSPRLAASYNEQFF. CDR3 DNA sequence: TGCGCCAGCAGCCCCCGACTAGCCGCCTCCTACAATGAGCAGTTCTTC.